Presented here are 29 T cell receptor beta chains from one specimen sequenced in a study of blood T cell repertoires in COVID-19. The table came from immunoSEQ multiplex PCR; TCRdb's copy has only in-frame clones and leaves some out. The sample records about 68,000 clones, 90% to 95% being singletons. Sequenced input: peripheral blood. These receptors came from a man aged 40-50 years with COVID-19, enrolled during active disease.

The chain has TRBV11-1 and TRBJ2-2; 9 bases fit TRBD2. Trimming took 5 bases from V and 1 from J; bases not matched to a gene: 5. The CDR3 spans 16 residues. The germline CDR1 and CDR2 sequences are SGHAT and FQDESV (reference sequence). The CDR3 is CASSRSGGRNTGELFF. The DNA of the CDR3 is TGTGCCAGCAGCCGGAGCGGGGGGCGGAACACCGGGGAGCTGTTTTTT.

The rearrangement uses TRBV2 and TRBJ2-1; 9 bases align to TRBD1. V lost 4 bases and J lost 4; bases outside the gene matches: 2. Germline V lookup: CDR1 SNHLY, CDR2 FYNNEI. CDR3 length equals 14 residues. The CDR3 DNA is TGTGCCAGCAGTGCCGGGACAGGGTACAATGAGCAGTTCTTC. Encoded protein: CASSAGTGYNEQFF.

V and J are TRBV19 and TRBJ1-4, with 7 bases matching TRBD1. This CDR3 spans 16 amino acids. The V and J ends lost 6 bases and 6 bases, in that order; junction bases with no gene match: 13. Germline V CDR1 and CDR2: LNHDA, SQIVND (reference sequence). The CDR3 nucleotides read TGTGCCAGTAGAGAACTGACAGGGAACGTCGATGAAAAACTGTTTTTT. Amino acids: CASRELTGNVDEKLFF.

About this clone itself: Relative to the germline gene, one junction end is altered; a read error may explain this. The gene calls are TRBV30 and TRBJ1-6; TRBD1 matches at 8 bases. The CDR3 runs to 13 residues. CDR1 and CDR2 from the germline V gene are GTSNPN and SVGIG (reference sequence). CDR3: CAWDRGDNSPLHF. CDR3 nucleotide sequence: TGTGCCTGGGACAGGGGCGATAACTCACCCCTCCACTTT.

V is TRBV15 and J is TRBJ1-4; TRBD1 matches 7 bases. CDR1 LNHNV and CDR2 YYDKDF come from the germline V gene (reference sequence). This CDR3 contains 17 residues. Trimming at V came to 1 base and at J to 0 bases, leaving 5 bases not matched to a gene. This CDR3 is CATSRGDSLTTNEKLFF. The CDR3 bases are TGTGCCACCAGCAGAGGGGACAGCCTCACAACTAATGAAAAACTGTTTTTT.

This clone has only a few counts. CDR3 protein: CASSSRTGPNQPQHF. For the CDR3, the DNA is TGTGCCAGCAGCTCCCGGACAGGGCCCAATCAGCCCCAGCATTTT. The chain joins TRBV5-8 to TRBJ1-5; 8 nucleotides agree with TRBD1. The CDR3 has 15 residues. Germline V gene lookup returns CDR1 SGHTS and CDR2 YDEGEE. After removal of 3 bases from V and 3 bases from J, the junction contained 5 bases not matched to a gene.

The CDR3 protein is CASNRVPGELFF. CDR3 nucleotides: TGTGCCAGTAATCGGGTACCCGGGGAGCTGTTTTTT. The V call is TRBV7-9, the J call TRBJ2-2, with D hard to call. The CDR3 has 12 amino acids. V lost 9 bases and J 6 bases, leaving 11 bases between the germline ends. Germline-derived CDR1 and CDR2 are SEHNR and FQNEAQ (reference sequence).

The chain joins TRBV7-9 to TRBJ1-1; D unresolved. Germline V gene lookup returns CDR1 SEHNR and CDR2 FQNEAQ (reference sequence). The CDR3 runs 11 residues. The germline V and J ends were trimmed by 3 bases and 9 bases, with 8 bases remaining between them. DNA for the CDR3: TGTGCCAGCAGCTTTGTTCCAAAAGCTTTCTTT. Protein product: CASSFVPKAFF.

This chain uses TRBV7-6 with TRBJ1-1; D gene unclear. V was shortened by 2 bases and J by 0 bases, with 4 bases between the two germline ends. In germline, CDR1 is SGHVS, CDR2 FNYEAQ. This CDR3 is 13 amino acids long. The CDR3 loop reads CASSLQVNTEAFF. In DNA, the CDR3 is TGTGCCAGCAGCTTACAGGTGAACACTGAAGCTTTCTTT.

The count of this clone is one. J is TRBJ1-1 and V is TRBV5-1; TRBD1 is a possible D gene (5 bases). CDR3 length: 16 amino acids. CDR1 SGHRS and CDR2 YFSETQ come from the germline V gene. V was shortened by 4 bases and J by 0 bases, with 16 bases between the two germline ends. In DNA form, the CDR3 reads TGCGCCAGCAGCCTCCCGCAGGGCGGGATGAACACTGAAGCTTTCTTT. Protein: CASSLPQGGMNTEAFF.

The chain has TRBV10-3 and TRBJ2-5; 9 bases fit TRBD1. Germline CDR1 reads ENHRY; CDR2 reads SYGVKD. The CDR3 extends over 15 amino acids. V shed 4 bases, J shed 0 bases, and the junction held 3 bases outside the gene matches. This CDR3 is CAISGDRDYQETQYF. For the CDR3, the DNA is TGTGCCATCAGTGGGGACAGGGACTACCAAGAGACCCAGTACTTC.

This clone was seen a few times. The rearrangement uses TRBV2 and TRBJ1-1, with D uncertain. The CDR3 runs 12 residues. The germline V gene encodes CDR1 SNHLY and CDR2 FYNNEI. V was clipped by 5 bases and J by 3 bases, with 7 bases between them. Here the CDR3 reads CASSSGHTEAFF. CDR3 DNA sequence: TGTGCCAGCAGTTCTGGGCACACTGAAGCTTTCTTT.

The chain uses TRBV19 and TRBJ1-3, with a weak D call TRBD1 (6 bases). Per germline, CDR1 LNHDA and CDR2 SQIVND (reference sequence). V lost 6 bases and J lost 2, with 17 bases in between. CDR3 length: 16 residues. For the CDR3, the DNA is TGTGCCAGTAGCCGCCAAGGGGGTTTCGCTGGAAACACCATATATTTT. It codes for CASSRQGGFAGNTIYF.

DNA of the CDR3: TGTGCCAGCAGTTCTCTAGGAGGAGGTTTGTCACCCCTCCACTTT. Protein sequence: CASSSLGGGLSPLHF. The chain couples TRBV27 to TRBJ1-6; D not certain. The CDR3 runs to 15 residues. Looked up from germline, CDR1 is MNHEY and CDR2 is SMNVEV (reference sequence). Trimming pared 4 bases from V and 10 bases from J, leaving 17 bases between.

This clone was counted a single time. The J gene is TRBJ2-5, the V gene TRBV3-1 (or the pseudogene TRBV3-2), with D unclear. This CDR3 has 12 amino acids. Germline lookup yields CDR1 LGHDT and CDR2 YNNKEL (reference sequence). Trimming took 3 bases from V and 2 from J, leaving 4 bases between them. CDR3 sequence reads: CASSQLQETQYF. The DNA for the CDR3 is TGTGCCAGCAGCCAGCTACAAGAGACCCAGTACTTC.

The chain recombines TRBV10-3 with TRBJ1-6; 7 positions match TRBD1. Germline lookup yields CDR1 ENHRY and CDR2 SYGVKD. Germline trimming cut 3 bases from V and 4 bases from J; bases unmatched to any gene: 3. The CDR3 spans 15 residues. CDR3 loop: CAISDAQGYNSPLHF. CDR3 nucleotides: TGTGCCATCAGTGATGCACAGGGGTATAATTCACCCCTCCACTTT.

The chain joins TRBV11-3 to TRBJ1-1, with 9 bases lining up with TRBD1. This CDR3 has 15 amino acids. From germline, CDR1 is SGHNT and CDR2 YENEEA. V shed 3 bases, J shed 6 bases, and the junction held 8 bases outside the gene matches. CDR3 sequence reads: CASSFLTGGGPEAFF. DNA for the CDR3: TGTGCCAGCAGCTTCCTCACAGGGGGCGGCCCTGAAGCTTTCTTT.

The CDR3 here is CATTPGGGSNSYEQYF. CDR3 DNA: TGTGCCACTACCCCAGGCGGAGGGTCGAACTCCTACGAGCAGTACTTC. The chain has TRBV5-4 and TRBJ2-7; D might be TRBD2 (6 bases). The V gene's germline CDR1 is SGHNT and CDR2 YYREEE (reference sequence). V was cut by 9 bases and J by 0 bases, with 22 bases left in between. This CDR3 region has 16 residues.

This chain joins TRBV2 and TRBJ2-1, with TRBD2 identical over 7 bases. J gave up 6 bases and V 10 bases, and 6 bases lay outside the gene matches. Germline loops: CDR1 SNHLY, CDR2 FYNNEI. The CDR3 runs 12 residues. In DNA form, the CDR3 reads TGTGCCACCCTACTAGCGCGCAATGAGCAGTTCTTC. Translating it yields CATLLARNEQFF.

J is TRBJ2-5 and V is TRBV7-5; TRBD2, the table's D call, lacks a check against the DNA. TRBV7-5 counts as a pseudogene. The CDR3 has 13 amino acids. Here the CDR3 reads CVRSFAGQETQYF. As DNA, the CDR3 is TGTGTCAGAAGCTTTGCCGGCCAAGAGACCCAGTACTTC.

The chain recombines TRBV10-2 with TRBJ2-3; 11 nucleotides line up with TRBD2. Germline loops: CDR1 WSHSY, CDR2 SAAADI. With V trimmed by 3 bases and J by 4 bases, 6 bases remained unmatched. The CDR3 runs to 16 residues. CDR3 DNA sequence: TGCGCCAGCAGTGACTTAGCGGGGGGGCGGTCAGATACGCAGTATTTT. Its translation is CASSDLAGGRSDTQYF.

The V gene is TRBV5-6, the J gene TRBJ1-2; TRBD1 agrees at 10 bases. J lost 0 bases, V lost 6 bases, and 8 bases had no gene match. Per germline, CDR1 SGHDT and CDR2 YYEEEE. The CDR3 length is 16 residues. CDR3 nucleotide sequence: TGTGCCAGCACCAAGACAGGGGGCTTGGCTAACTATGGCTACACCTTC. Translation gives CASTKTGGLANYGYTF.

This clone occurred once. This chain links TRBV19 with TRBJ1-4; 7 positions agree with TRBD1. The CDR3 consists of 15 residues. CDR1 and CDR2 (germline): LNHDA, SQIVND (reference sequence). V gave up 5 bases and J gave up 7 bases; unmatched junction bases: 10. The chain's CDR3 is CASSSTGAVGEKLFF. The CDR3 DNA reads as TGTGCCAGTAGTTCAACAGGGGCAGTAGGTGAAAAACTGTTTTTT. The full variable domain, with the rest looked up from reference TRBV19 and TRBJ1-4, is DGGITQSPKYLFRKEGQNVTLSCEQNLNHDAMYWYRQDPGQGLRLIYYSQIVNDFQKGDIAEGYSVSREKKESFPLTVTSAQKNPTAFYLCASSSTGAVGEKLFFGSGTQLSVL.

This rearrangement joins TRBV30 to TRBJ1-1; perhaps TRBD1 as D (6 bases). Trimming shortened V by 3 bases and J by 1 base, and 9 bases separated the two germline ends. Germline V lookup: CDR1 GTSNPN, CDR2 SVGIG (reference sequence). The CDR3 is made up of 13 amino acids. The CDR3 loop is CAWRRQENTEAFF. CDR3 DNA: TGTGCCTGGAGGAGACAGGAGAACACTGAAGCTTTCTTT.

In its sample, this clone was seen once. The gene calls are TRBV20-1 and TRBJ1-1; D is ambiguous. CDR3 length: 10 amino acids. Germline V gene sequence: CDR1 DFQATT, CDR2 SNEGSKA (reference sequence). The V gene lost 0 bases and the J gene lost 7 bases, with 3 bases spanning the gap. Written as DNA, the CDR3 is TGCAGTGCTAGAGATATTGAAGCTTTCTTT. Residues: CSARDIEAFF.

The chain is built from TRBV7-6 and TRBJ1-5; 8 bases map to TRBD1. CDR1 and CDR2 (germline): SGHVS, FNYEAQ. The CDR3 has 18 residues. V lost 2 bases, J lost 0 bases, and 9 bases stayed unmatched. CDR3 amino acids: CASSLHPGTGVSNQPQHF. The CDR3, as DNA: TGTGCCAGCAGCTTACACCCTGGGACAGGCGTTAGCAATCAGCCCCAGCATTTT. The complete variable domain, with remaining parts taken from reference TRBV7-6 and TRBJ1-5, reads GAGVSQSPRYKVTKRGQDVALRCDPISGHVSLYWYRQALGQGPEFLTYFNYEAQQDKSGLPNDRFSAERPEGSISTLTIQRTEQRDSAMYRCASSLHPGTGVSNQPQHFGDGTRLSIL.

The rearrangement joins TRBV5-1 to TRBJ1-1, with 8 nucleotides matching TRBD1. Unmatched junction bases numbered 6, after V lost 3 bases and J lost 5 bases. Germline loops: CDR1 SGHRS, CDR2 YFSETQ. The CDR3 runs to 14 residues. CDR3 region: CASSSEQGVTEAFF. In nucleotides, the CDR3 is TGCGCCAGCAGCTCCGAACAGGGGGTTACTGAAGCTTTCTTT.

This chain connects TRBV5-1 to TRBJ2-3, with D unclear. The CDR3 sequence is 14 residues long. The germline V gene encodes CDR1 SGHRS and CDR2 YFSETQ. The V and J ends lost 2 bases and 6 bases respectively, with 13 bases between them. Here the CDR3 DNA reads TGCGCCAGCAGCTTTCCCTCAATTGGCGATACGCAGTATTTT. Protein sequence: CASSFPSIGDTQYF.

The chain employs TRBV9 and TRBJ1-1, with TRBD1 matching 8 bases. J was trimmed by 4 bases and V by 6 bases; bases with no gene match: 14. Germline V gene data show CDR1 as SGDLS and CDR2 as YYNGEE. The CDR3 is made up of 16 amino acids. The CDR3 DNA sequence: TGTGCCAGCACCTATGAGGACAGGGTTATCGGCACTGAAGCTTTCTTT. Its translation: CASTYEDRVIGTEAFF.